The sequence of this T cell receptor (beta chain) was determined in a study of molecular identifiers for immune sequencing clone quantification. With listed TCR primers and previously described methods, bulk TCR libraries were prepared. MiXCR, run by TCRdb on the PCR reads, gives a single entry per CDR3 protein. The sample has tens of thousands of distinct CDR3 sequences, roughly 25% seen once. Comment on this clonotype: The antigen is undetermined.

Study outcomes and limitations: Among under 1.1 million naive cells, spiked Jurkat TCR RNA from a single cell was reportedly detectable. Clones that exceeded 20 RNA copies held over 98% of effector molecules, yet under 1% in naive cells. Underestimation of highly expanded clone sizes could arise where identical TCR molecules share a barcode.

CDR1 and CDR2 (germline): LNHDA, SQIVND (reference sequence). The CDR3 covers 13 residues. Trimming cost V 6 bases and J 0 bases, with 8 bases left between them. The material sequenced was naive CD8+ T cells from blood, with Jurkat cell RNA spiked in. Subset noted: FACS-sorted CD8+CD4-CCR7+CD45RA+ naive T cells. The J gene is TRBJ1-1, the V gene TRBV19; D is undetermined. The TCR originated in a human donor in good health. Some libraries in this study had Jurkat cell RNA spiked in. CDR3 bases: TGTGCCAGTAGGTGGACGGTGAACACTGAAGCTTTCTTT. Its protein product is CASRWTVNTEAFF.